This TCR beta chain was retrieved from a study of long-term antiretroviral therapy in people with HIV. Study-level findings and limits: Diversity measured after ART increased yet remained under transplant donor controls.

With V trimmed by 7 bases and J by 5 bases, 14 bases remained unmatched. Germline V gene lookup returns CDR1 SGHTA and CDR2 FQGNSA. The CDR3 runs to 15 residues. Researchers report immunoSEQ v3.0 was run at survey level. Clones were sequenced by immunoSEQ multiplex PCR, and TCRdb holds only the in-frame ones, with some missing. The table lists about 25,000 clones, more than 85% of them singletons, with approximately 8.5% in the top ten. Points on this clone: Its antigen is undetermined.

This specimen was unsorted PBMCs, taken 7.6 years after starting antiretroviral therapy. This receptor was identified in a woman in her forties with HIV. The chain links TRBV7-2 to TRBJ2-7, with TRBD1 identical over 7 bases. CDR3 amino acids: CASNVRGGSDHEQYF. The CDR3 region has the DNA TGTGCCAGCAACGTGAGAGGGGGCTCGGACCACGAGCAGTACTTC.